The 13 T cell receptor beta chains listed next were all sequenced from one sample in a study of memory CD4+ T cells and cytomegalovirus serostatus. The sort gate was single viable CD3+CD4+CD8-CD45RO+ cells for memory CD4+ T cells. TCRdb keeps only in-frame clones here, not all; method: immunoSEQ multiplex PCR. The sample records under 55,000 clones, around 83% being singletons. Sequenced material: memory CD4+ T cells from blood. These receptors were collected from an adult in good health and CMV-seropositive.

V and J are TRBV4-3 and TRBJ1-2; TRBD1 matches 12 bases. The CDR3 runs to 16 residues. Trimming took 1 base from V and 8 from J; bases not matched to a gene: 8. Germline lookup yields CDR1 LGHNA and CDR2 YSLEER. Written as DNA, the CDR3 is TGCGCCAGCAGCCAAGCAATGGGACAGGGGGCCGGGGGCTACACCTTC. This codes for CASSQAMGQGAGGYTF.

Worth noting for this clone: At the DNA level, this CDR3 is encoded by other sequences in the same sample as well. The CDR3 DNA sequence: TGTGCCAGCAGCTTAATTAACACCGGGGAGCTGTTTTTT. Its translation: CASSLINTGELFF. V is TRBV11-2 and J is TRBJ2-2, with D unclear. This CDR3 has 13 residues. The V gene lost 2 bases and the J gene lost 2 bases, with 3 bases spanning the gap. Germline CDR1 reads SGHAT; CDR2 reads FQNNGV.

This rearrangement joins TRBV2 to TRBJ2-3; D unclear. Germline V CDR1 and CDR2: SNHLY, FYNNEI. V shed 7 bases and J shed 2 bases, with 13 bases lying between them. The CDR3 consists of 14 residues. The CDR3 region has the DNA TGTGCCAGCAACGCATTCGCGGACACAGATACGCAGTATTTT. Translation gives CASNAFADTDTQYF.

The V and J genes are TRBV21-1 and TRBJ1-5; TRBD1, the D gene given by the table, was not confirmed from the DNA. TRBV21-1 is classified as a pseudogene. The length of the CDR3 is 15 residues. CDR3 nucleotides: TGTGCCAGCCCCTGGGGACATTGGAGGTGTCAGCCCCAGCATTTT. Translated: CASPWGHWRCQPQHF.

The rearrangement uses TRBV30 and TRBJ2-7; either TRBD1 or TRBD2 may supply D (6 bases each). The CDR3 spans 14 residues. Per the germline V gene, CDR1 is GTSNPN and CDR2 is SVGIG (reference sequence). The V end was cut by 2 bases, the J end by 5 bases, with 16 bases between. The CDR3 sequence is CAWSQPLGGNEQYF. The CDR3 nucleotides read TGTGCCTGGAGTCAACCCCTAGGGGGGAACGAGCAGTACTTC.

The chain uses TRBV11-2 and TRBJ2-7; D unresolved. CDR3 length: 14 amino acids. V lost 3 bases to trimming and J lost 3 bases, with 12 bases between them. Germline V lookup: CDR1 SGHAT, CDR2 FQNNGV. The CDR3 coding sequence is TGTGCCAGCAGCTTGTCGGGTGCCCGCTACGAGCAGTACTTC. Translating gives CASSLSGARYEQYF.

This clone was found once. This chain links TRBV7-2 with TRBJ2-3, with 10 bases that match TRBD2. Germline CDR1 and CDR2: SGHTA and FQGNSA. The CDR3 extends over 15 amino acids. Germline trimming cut 7 bases from V and 5 bases from J; bases unmatched to any gene: 9. CDR3 residues: CASTSRKRGGDTQYF. The CDR3, as DNA: TGTGCCAGCACCTCCCGGAAGCGGGGGGGAGATACGCAGTATTTT. The full variable domain, completed using reference TRBV7-2 and TRBJ2-3, is GAGVSQSPSNKVTEKGKDVELRCDPISGHTALYWYRQSLGQGLEFLIYFQGNSAPDKSGLPSDRFSAERTGGSVSTLTIQRTQQEDSAVYLCASTSRKRGGDTQYFGPGTRLTVL.

This clone came up once. The V call is TRBV4-3, the J call TRBJ2-1; maybe TRBD2 (5 bases). Germline V CDR1 and CDR2: LGHNA, YSLEER. Deletions cut 0 bases from V and 3 bases from J, with 9 bases between. CDR3 length equals 15 residues. Here the CDR3 reads CASSQDERGYNEQFF. The CDR3 nucleotides are TGCGCCAGCAGCCAAGATGAACGGGGCTACAATGAGCAGTTCTTC.

The chain has TRBV5-1 and TRBJ2-5, with TRBD2 matching 11 bases. Germline trimming cut 5 bases from V and 5 bases from J; bases unmatched to any gene: 8. This CDR3 comprises 15 residues. CDR1 and CDR2 from the germline V gene are SGHRS and YFSETQ. The CDR3 region has the DNA TGCGCCAGCAGTGGGCTAGCGGGAGGTGAGGAGACCCAGTACTTC. Encoded protein: CASSGLAGGEETQYF.

The gene calls are TRBV10-3 and TRBJ2-3, with 9 bases that match TRBD1. The CDR3 length is 15 residues. Losses at the gene ends were 4 bases for V and 5 bases for J; bases not matched to a gene: 7. The germline V gene has CDR1 ENHRY and CDR2 SYGVKD. Here the CDR3 DNA reads TGTGCCATCAGTGTTGGGGGGACAGGGAAAGATACGCAGTATTTT. The encoded protein is CAISVGGTGKDTQYF.

The chain employs TRBV7-6 and TRBJ1-3; no clear D gene. CDR1 is SGHVS and CDR2 is FNYEAQ in the germline V gene. The CDR3 totals 15 residues. Trimming removed 5 bases at V and 2 bases at J, with 13 bases between. The CDR3 DNA sequence: TGTGCCAGCAGCCTCGACCCGGTGACTGGAAACACCATATATTTT. Amino acids: CASSLDPVTGNTIYF.

This chain links TRBV29-1 with TRBJ1-4; possibly TRBD1 for D (5 bases). CDR3 length: 12 amino acids. Germline V lookup: CDR1 SQVTM, CDR2 ANQGSEA. Trimming shortened V by 5 bases and J by 2 bases, and 6 bases separated the two germline ends. In DNA form, the CDR3 reads TGCAGCGTTAGGGGCACTAATGAAAAACTGTTTTTT. It codes for CSVRGTNEKLFF.

The chain couples TRBV7-2 to TRBJ2-5; the match to TRBD2 covers 9 bases. Unmatched junction bases numbered 3, after V lost 5 bases and J lost 5 bases. The CDR3 length is 13 residues. Per germline, CDR1 SGHTA and CDR2 FQGNSA. For the CDR3, the DNA is TGTGCCAGCAGCCGCCTAGCGGGGGAGACCCAGTACTTC. Translated, it gives CASSRLAGETQYF.